A selection of T cell receptor beta chains follows, all from one sample in a study of blood T cell repertoires in COVID-19. The table came from immunoSEQ multiplex PCR; TCRdb's copy has only in-frame clones and leaves some out. The table has hundreds of thousands of clones, more than 75% seen once; the top ten hold roughly 8%. Sequencing input: peripheral blood. These receptors were obtained from a woman between 45 and 65 years old who had recovered from COVID-19. The CDR3 runs from the conserved cysteine through the conserved F or W. Each record gives: J gene, V gene, clone size, D gene, CDR3 DNA, CDR3 protein. A D gene is named only where the DNA matches it firmly. Size is omitted from some rows. Given values are once, few, many or a class for expanded clones.

TRBJ1-5,TRBV10-3,NA,NA,TGTGCCATCAGTGAGGAGGGTATGAGTAATCAGCCCCAGCATTTT,CAISEEGMSNQPQHF
TRBJ2-1,TRBV3-1/TRBV3-2,NA,TRBD2,TGTGCCAGCAGCCAAGAAGGGACTAGCGGGGGCAATGAGCAGTTCTTC,CASSQEGTSGGNEQFF
TRBJ2-2,TRBV9,NA,NA,TGTGCCAGCAGCGACAACCCCGCCAATCCGAGGCCGGAGGAGCTGTTTTTT,CASSDNPANPRPEELFF
TRBJ1-2,TRBV5-4,NA,NA,TGTGCCAGCAGCTTGGCCGTAGGGGCCTCAGGCTACACCTTC,CASSLAVGASGYTF
TRBJ1-1,TRBV7-2,NA,TRBD1,TGTGCCAGCAGCTTAGTCACTACAGGGGGTAGAAACACTGAAGCTTTCTTT,CASSLVTTGGRNTEAFF
TRBJ2-2,TRBV7-2,NA,NA,TGTGCCAGCGGGCTCGGAGGGGCGAACACCGGGGAGCTGTTTTTT,CASGLGGANTGELFF
TRBJ2-3,TRBV11-2,NA,TRBD2,TGTGCCAGCAGCTCCCGACTAGCGGCAGATACGCAGTATTTT,CASSSRLAADTQYF
TRBJ1-1,TRBV6-2/TRBV6-3,NA,NA,TGTGCCAGCAGTTACGGAACAGGCGATGAAGCTTTCTTT,CASSYGTGDEAFF
TRBJ1-5,TRBV24-1,NA,NA,TGTGCCTTCTCGGTAGGCGAAATCAGAGGCAGGACAGAGAGTAATCAGCCCCAGCATTTT,CAFSVGEIRGRTESNQPQHF
TRBJ1-1,TRBV5-1,NA,NA,TGCGCCAGCAGCCCAAAACCGGACAGCATGAACACTGAAGCTTTCTTT,CASSPKPDSMNTEAFF
TRBJ2-3,TRBV2,NA,NA,TGTGCCAGCAGTGGGCGGGGCCTCACGCATACGCAGTATTTT,CASSGRGLTHTQYF
TRBJ2-2,TRBV12-5,NA,TRBD2,TGTGCTAGTTCCTTGCGGGGGTTAAACACCGGGGAGCTGTTTTTT,CASSLRGLNTGELFF
TRBJ2-2,TRBV4-3,NA,NA,TGCGCCAGCAGCCGCACCAGGGCAGGGTTATTCACCGGGGAGCTGTTTTTT,CASSRTRAGLFTGELFF
TRBJ1-2,TRBV2,once,NA,TGTGCCAGCAGTGAAGCGATAAGGGGGAACGGCTACACCTTC,CASSEAIRGNGYTF
TRBJ2-1,TRBV4-3,NA,NA,TGCGCCAGCAGCCAAGAGGGAGCGGCCCATGAGCAGTTCTTC,CASSQEGAAHEQFF
TRBJ2-7,TRBV5-1,NA,TRBD2,TGCGCCAGCAGCTCCCGGCCGGGGGGTTACGAGCAGTACTTC,CASSSRPGGYEQYF